This TCR beta chain was recorded in a study of T cells in localized non-small cell lung cancer. The study, taken as a whole, reports: Appearing in adjacent lung were a median roughly 57 of the top 100 tumor clones. It was uninvolved adjacent lung that showed the highest T cell clonality, exceeding tumor. Elevated blood T cell density was associated with longer overall survival. Because sequencing included only one region (of the tumor), heterogeneity remains possible.

This table comes from immunoSEQ multiplex PCR, and its TCRdb copy is limited to in-frame clones, with some not included. The sample includes around 26,000 clones, about nine tenths of them seen just once. V lost 3 bases to trimming and J lost 6 bases, with 2 bases between them. The CDR3 is made up of 10 amino acids. Germline V gene lookup returns CDR1 SEHNR and CDR2 FQNEAQ (reference sequence). Details on this clone: Its specificity is not known.

This rearrangement joins TRBV7-9 to TRBJ1-2, with D hard to call. The TCR originated in a female donor over 55 with stage II squamous cell lung carcinoma. The source was peripheral blood, collected before any cancer treatment. DNA of the CDR3: TGTGCCAGCAGCTTGCATGGCTACACCTTC. This translates into CASSLHGYTF.